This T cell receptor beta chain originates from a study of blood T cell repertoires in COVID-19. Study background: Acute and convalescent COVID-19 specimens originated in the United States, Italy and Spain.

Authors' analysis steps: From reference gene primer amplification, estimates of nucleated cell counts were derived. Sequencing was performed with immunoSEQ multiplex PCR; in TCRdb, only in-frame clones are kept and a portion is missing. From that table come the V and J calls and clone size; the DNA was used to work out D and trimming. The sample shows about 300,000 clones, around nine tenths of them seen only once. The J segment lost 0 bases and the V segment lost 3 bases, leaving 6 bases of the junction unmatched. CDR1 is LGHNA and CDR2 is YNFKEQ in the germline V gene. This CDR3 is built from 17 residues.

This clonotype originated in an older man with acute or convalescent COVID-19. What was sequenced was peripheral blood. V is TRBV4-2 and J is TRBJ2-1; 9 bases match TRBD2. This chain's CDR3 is CASSHYSGGNSYNEQFF. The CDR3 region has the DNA TGTGCCAGCAGCCATTATAGCGGGGGCAACTCCTACAATGAGCAGTTCTTC.